Each of the 24 T cell receptor beta chains below was sequenced from the same sample in a study of early stage breast cancer tumors (dated 2017 in TCRdb). Library generation was performed with the immunoSEQ multiplex PCR assay. In TCRdb, the immuneACCESS table is reduced to in-frame sequences with V and J assigned. These tables do not hold every clone; where another copy was compared, an unresolved V gene accounts for under half, and the others remain unexplained. The sample table lists some 24,000 clones, roughly 67% of them with a count of one. The biggest ten clones account for about a tenth of the sample. The sample comprised breast tumor tissue. The receptors were gathered from a person in their sixties with breast cancer.

The J gene is TRBJ2-7, the V gene TRBV28, with a weak D call TRBD2 (5 bases). The CDR3 consists of 16 residues. V lost 4 bases and J 0 bases, leaving 16 bases between the germline ends. CDR1 and CDR2 (germline): MDHEN, SYDVKM. CDR3 sequence reads: CASSSPGGGSSYEQYF. In DNA form, the CDR3 reads TGTGCCAGCAGTTCCCCGGGCGGAGGAAGCTCCTACGAGCAGTACTTC.

This chain connects TRBV5-6 to TRBJ2-7; 10 bases align to TRBD1. Germline assignment: CDR1 SGHDT and CDR2 YYEEEE. The CDR3 extends over 15 amino acids. V was pared by 5 bases and J by 4 bases, with 9 bases of the junction left unmatched. The CDR3 DNA follows: TGTGCCAGCAGTTCTTGGGGACAGGGGATTTACGAGCAGTACTTC. This gives the protein CASSSWGQGIYEQYF.

The CDR3: CASRGYSGSHTGELFF. The CDR3 DNA reads as TGCGCCAGCAGGGGGTATAGCGGGAGTCATACCGGGGAGCTGTTTTTT. J is TRBJ2-2 and V is TRBV5-1; 9 nucleotides line up with TRBD2. Germline values: CDR1 SGHRS, CDR2 YFSETQ. The CDR3 extends over 16 amino acids. The V and J ends lost 5 bases and 5 bases, in that order; junction bases with no gene match: 10. Looking up the rest from reference TRBV5-1 and TRBJ2-2 gives the full variable domain: KAGVTQTPRYLIKTRGQQVTLSCSPISGHRSVSWYQQTPGQGLQFLFEYFSETQRNKGNFPGRFSGRQFSNSRSEMNVSTLELGDSALYLCASRGYSGSHTGELFFGEGSRLTVL.

The CDR3 nucleotides read TGTGCCAGCAGCTTGTATCAGGGAGGGGATGAAAAACTGTTTTTT. Translating gives CASSLYQGGDEKLFF. The chain combines TRBV5-4 with TRBJ1-4, with D tentatively TRBD1 (5 bases). Germline CDR1 SGHNT, CDR2 YYREEE (reference sequence). V shed 1 base and J shed 6 bases, with 13 bases lying between them. This CDR3 comprises 15 residues.

The rearrangement joins TRBV27 to TRBJ1-1; the D is unclear. The CDR3 length is 13 residues. Trimming pared 5 bases from V and 8 bases from J, leaving 15 bases between. Per germline, CDR1 MNHEY and CDR2 SMNVEV (reference sequence). The DNA of the CDR3 is TGTGCCAGCAGTCCACCTTATGGGGAGGAAGCTTTCTTT. This translates into CASSPPYGEEAFF.

The genes are TRBV6-5 and TRBJ2-7, with D maybe TRBD2 (6 bases). From germline, CDR1 is MNHEY and CDR2 SVGAGI. Trimming took off 0 bases at V and 6 bases at J, with 15 bases between the two ends. The CDR3 sequence is 15 residues long. The CDR3 DNA reads TGTGCCAGCAGTTACTCTTTAGCGGAGTTGGGCGAGCAGTACTTC. Translation gives CASSYSLAELGEQYF.

In this sample, this clone turned up a few times. This sequence joins TRBV18 and TRBJ2-4, with TRBD1 identical over 10 bases. This CDR3 region has 15 residues. Germline V gene sequence: CDR1 KGHSH, CDR2 LQKENI. With 5 bases clipped from V and 7 bases from J, the junction kept 8 bases outside the gene matches. CDR3 DNA: TGTGCCAGCTCAAGCGAGCAGGGACAGGGGAACATTCAGTACTTC. Its protein is CASSSEQGQGNIQYF.

The chain couples TRBV7-6 to TRBJ1-2, with D possibly being TRBD1 (5 bases). Looked up from germline, CDR1 is SGHVS and CDR2 is FNYEAQ. This CDR3 is built from 13 residues. Trimming cost V 5 bases and J 5 bases, with 12 bases left between them. CDR3 in DNA: TGTGCCAGCAGCCCGTCGCCAGGGTATGGCTACACCTTC. The encoded protein is CASSPSPGYGYTF.

The rearrangement joins TRBV7-9 to TRBJ1-2; D uncertain. From germline, CDR1 is SEHNR and CDR2 FQNEAQ (reference sequence). Trimming shortened V by 5 bases and J by 4 bases, and 17 bases separated the two germline ends. The CDR3 covers 15 residues. CDR3 DNA: TGTGCCAGCAGCCGCCTTGCCGGAGCCGCCTATGGCTACACCTTC. It codes for CASSRLAGAAYGYTF.

This chain uses TRBV9 with TRBJ2-3; D gene ambiguous. Trimming shortened V by 1 base and J by 6 bases, and 12 bases separated the two germline ends. Germline V gives CDR1 SGDLS, CDR2 YYNGEE. The CDR3 has 14 amino acids. The CDR3 DNA reads TGTGCCAGCAGCGTATCCCCAGGCTTCGATACGCAGTATTTT. This encodes CASSVSPGFDTQYF.

The chain couples TRBV7-2 to TRBJ2-1; 9 bases line up with TRBD2. This CDR3 comprises 15 residues. The germline V gene has CDR1 SGHTA and CDR2 FQGNSA. Trimming cost V 5 bases and J 6 bases; bases outside gene matches: 8. DNA for the CDR3: TGTGCCAGCAGCGTGGGACTAGCACCTTTCAATGAGCAGTTCTTC. Protein: CASSVGLAPFNEQFF.

The V and J genes are TRBV6-1 and TRBJ2-7; 8 bases are a match to TRBD1. V shed 5 bases and J 0 bases; nucleotides not matched to a gene: 6. This CDR3 has 15 amino acids. The germline CDR1 and CDR2 sequences are MNHNS and SASEGT. CDR3: CASSPTGGSSYEQYF. In nucleotides, the CDR3 is TGTGCCAGCAGTCCCACAGGGGGAAGCTCCTACGAGCAGTACTTC.

Note on this clone: This sample includes further DNA sequences coding for the same CDR3. The CDR3 sequence is CASSIESGYEQYF. The CDR3 DNA reads as TGTGCCAGTAGTATAGAGTCGGGGTACGAGCAGTACTTC. The chain couples TRBV19 to TRBJ2-7; D is possibly TRBD2 (5 bases). Trimming stripped 0 bases from V and 4 bases from J, with 7 bases between. Germline loops: CDR1 LNHDA, CDR2 SQIVND (reference sequence). The CDR3 is made up of 13 amino acids.

The chain uses TRBV29-1 and TRBJ2-1, with 7 nucleotides matching TRBD2. There are 15 residues in the CDR3. CDR1 is SQVTM and CDR2 is ANQGSEA in the germline V gene. With V trimmed by 5 bases and J by 2 bases, 9 bases remained unmatched. The CDR3 bases are TGCAGCGTTCTCGATGCGGGAGCCGCCTACAATGAGCAGTTCTTC. This encodes CSVLDAGAAYNEQFF.

This chain uses TRBV5-1 with TRBJ2-7; the D is unclear. Trimming pared 0 bases from V and 2 bases from J, leaving 3 bases between. Germline CDR1 and CDR2: SGHRS and YFSETQ. The CDR3 totals 12 residues. CDR3 bases: TGCGCCAGCAGCTTGGATACCTACGAGCAGTACTTC. Encoded protein: CASSLDTYEQYF.

The chain has TRBV2 and TRBJ2-7; TRBD2 is a possible D gene (5 bases). CDR3 length equals 9 residues. Germline-derived CDR1 and CDR2 are SNHLY and FYNNEI. The germline V and J ends were trimmed by 6 bases and 9 bases, with 6 bases remaining between them. The DNA for the CDR3 is TGTGCCAGCAGAGGAGGGCAGTACTTC. Its protein is CASRGGQYF.

This chain connects TRBV19 to TRBJ1-2; no definite D call. Germline CDR1 LNHDA, CDR2 SQIVND (reference sequence). Between the trimmed V and J ends, which lost 3 bases and 10 bases, there was a span of 9 bases. CDR3 size: 11 residues. CDR3 DNA: TGTGCCAGTAGTATTGAGGGTGACTACACCTTC. Translated: CASSIEGDYTF.

The J gene is TRBJ2-3, the V gene TRBV28; D is unresolved. V shed 6 bases and J shed 2 bases, with 15 bases lying between them. Germline CDR1 MDHEN, CDR2 SYDVKM. The CDR3 covers 15 residues. The CDR3 protein is CASSQADTYTDTQYF. DNA for the CDR3: TGTGCCAGCAGCCAAGCCGACACCTACACAGATACGCAGTATTTT. Looking up the rest from reference TRBV28 and TRBJ2-3 gives the full variable domain: DVKVTQSSRYLVKRTGEKVFLECVQDMDHENMFWYRQDPGLGLRLIYFSYDVKMKEKGDIPEGYSVSREKKERFSLILESASTNQTSMYLCASSQADTYTDTQYFGPGTRLTVL.

The chain has TRBV13 and TRBJ2-1; 13 bases line up with TRBD2. V dropped 5 bases and J dropped 3; count of bases not matched to a gene: 10. Germline CDR1 PRHDT, CDR2 FYEKMQ (reference sequence). This CDR3 is built from 18 residues. The CDR3 loop reads CASSRNPGLAGIYNEQFF. CDR3 nucleotide sequence: TGTGCCAGCAGCAGAAACCCGGGACTAGCGGGGATCTACAATGAGCAGTTCTTC.

The rearrangement uses TRBV19 and TRBJ2-7; TRBD1 is a possible D gene (6 bases). Germline assignment: CDR1 LNHDA and CDR2 SQIVND (reference sequence). The CDR3 is made up of 13 amino acids. The V end lost 3 bases, the J end lost 6 bases, and 12 bases lay between the germline ends. CDR3 DNA sequence: TGTGCCAGTAGTATCCCTACAGGGACCGAGCAGTACTTC. It codes for CASSIPTGTEQYF.

This chain links TRBV23-1 with TRBJ2-1; 8 nucleotides align to TRBD1. TRBV23-1 is designated an ORF whose function remains uncertain. Trimming took 3 bases from V and 0 from J; bases not matched to a gene: 4. This CDR3 is built from 16 residues. The CDR3 region is CASSQNRGSSYNEQFF. CDR3 DNA: TGCGCCAGCAGTCAGAACAGGGGGAGCTCCTACAATGAGCAGTTCTTC.

Concerning this clone: The junction differs from germline at one of its ends, possibly a read error. V usage is TRBV29-1 and J usage is TRBJ2-1; D might be TRBD2 (7 bases). The CDR3 loop spans 16 amino acids. Germline V gives CDR1 SQVTM, CDR2 ANQGSEA. The CDR3, as DNA: TGCAGCGTTCGCTCGGGGGGCTTCGTATTTTACAATGTGCAGTTCTTC. This sequence encodes CSVRSGGFVFYNVQFF.

The chain links TRBV9 to TRBJ2-1; 8 positions match TRBD2. Germline assignment: CDR1 SGDLS and CDR2 YYNGEE. After removal of 0 bases from V and 4 bases from J, the junction contained 6 bases not matched to a gene. The CDR3 is made up of 16 amino acids. In DNA form, the CDR3 reads TGTGCCAGCAGCGTAGATCTCGGGAGGGTGTACAATGAGCAGTTCTTC. Translating it yields CASSVDLGRVYNEQFF.

This sequence joins TRBV7-6 and TRBJ2-1; D call uncertain. In germline, CDR1 is SGHVS, CDR2 FNYEAQ. The CDR3 loop spans 12 amino acids. V was shortened by 1 base and J by 10 bases, with 8 bases between the two germline ends. The CDR3 DNA is TGTGCCAGCAGCTTAGGTTATGGCGAGCAGTTCTTC. It codes for CASSLGYGEQFF.